This T cell receptor (beta chain) is from a study of control samples from healthy donors and cancer patients. V gave up 1 base and J gave up 2 bases, with 12 bases separating them. This CDR3 region has 14 residues. The V gene's germline CDR1 is SQVTM and CDR2 ANQGSEA. The repertoire was sequenced with immunoSEQ multiplex PCR; TCRdb's copy has only in-frame clones and lacks some. The table records about 160,000 clones, roughly nine tenths of them present only once. This clonotype was sampled from a woman aged 30 to 39 in good health. The chain carries TRBV29-1 and TRBJ2-7; TRBD1 is a possible D gene (5 bases). The sample was blood. The CDR3 is CSVEGRTDTYEQYF. The CDR3 bases are TGCAGCGTTGAAGGCCGGACGGACACCTACGAGCAGTACTTC.